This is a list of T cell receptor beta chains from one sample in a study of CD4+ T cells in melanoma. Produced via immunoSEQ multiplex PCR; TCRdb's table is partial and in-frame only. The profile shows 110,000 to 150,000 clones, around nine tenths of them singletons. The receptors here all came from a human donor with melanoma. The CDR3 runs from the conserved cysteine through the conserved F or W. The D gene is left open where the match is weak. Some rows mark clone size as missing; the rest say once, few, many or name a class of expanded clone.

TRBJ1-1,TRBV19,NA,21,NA,TGTGCCAGTAGTATAGATCCTCGACGATCGGGGGGGGCGGCGGGTTCGGGTGAAGCTTTCTTT,CASSIDPRRSGGAAGSGEAFF
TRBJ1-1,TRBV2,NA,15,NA,TGTGCCAGCAGTGTGGCAGGGGAGGGGAACACTGAAGCTTTCTTT,CASSVAGEGNTEAFF
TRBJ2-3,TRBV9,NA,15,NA,TGTGCCAGCAGCGTAGGACAGAGGGTCCCAGATACGCAGTATTTT,CASSVGQRVPDTQYF
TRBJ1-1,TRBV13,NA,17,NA,TGTGCCAGCAGCCCCGAAGGTCGCCGACTCGCCGACACTGAAGCTTTCTTT,CASSPEGRRLADTEAFF
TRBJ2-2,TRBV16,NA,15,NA,TGTGCCAGCAGCCCGAGGACTCGGGGCACCGGGGAGCTGTTTTTT,CASSPRTRGTGELFF
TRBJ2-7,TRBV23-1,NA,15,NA,TGCGCCAGCAGTCGCGGGGACAGTCGTTTGACCGAGCAGTACTTC,CASSRGDSRLTEQYF
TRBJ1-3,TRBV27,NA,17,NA,TGTGCCAGTCCTTTGGGTGGGCACAGGAACTCTGGAAACACCATATATTTT,CASPLGGHRNSGNTIYF
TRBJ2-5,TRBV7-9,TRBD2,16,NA,TGTGCCAGCAGCTTAGGGGGGGGGTCGGTTCAAGAGACCCAGTACTTC,CASSLGGGSVQETQYF
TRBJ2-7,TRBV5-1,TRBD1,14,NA,TGCGCCAGCAGCGAAGGGACAGGGACTTACGAGCAGTACTTC,CASSEGTGTYEQYF
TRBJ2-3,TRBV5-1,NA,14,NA,TGCGCCAGCAGCTCCGGAGGGTTTAAAGATACGCAGTATTTT,CASSSGGFKDTQYF
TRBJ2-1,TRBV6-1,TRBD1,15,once,TGTGCCAGCAGTGAATGGGGGACAGGGGGTCATGAGCAGTTCTTC,CASSEWGTGGHEQFF
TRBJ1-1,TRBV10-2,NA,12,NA,TGCGCCAGCAGTGATCCGATCACTGAAGCTTTCTTT,CASSDPITEAFF
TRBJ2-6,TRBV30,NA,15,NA,TGTGCCTGGAGTGCCCCGGGGGCAGGGGCCAACGTCCTGACTTTC,CAWSAPGAGANVLTF
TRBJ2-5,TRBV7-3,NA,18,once,TGTGCCAGCAGCTTAAGGGGCCTTTTGGTGGGTCGGCAAGAGACCCAGTACTTC,CASSLRGLLVGRQETQYF
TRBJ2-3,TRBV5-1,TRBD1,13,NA,TGCGCCAGCAGCTTGAAGGGGGCGGATACGCAGTATTTT,CASSLKGADTQYF
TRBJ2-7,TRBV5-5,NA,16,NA,TGTGCCAGCGGCCCCTCTAAGGGGTTTTTTCCCTACGAGCAGTACTTC,CASGPSKGFFPYEQYF
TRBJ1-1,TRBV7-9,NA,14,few,TGTGCCAGCAGCCTCGAACAAGGGAACACTGAAGCTTTCTTT,CASSLEQGNTEAFF
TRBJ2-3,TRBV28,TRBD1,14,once,TGTGCCAGCGGGGGGACAGGGTACACAGATACGCAGTATTTT,CASGGTGYTDTQYF
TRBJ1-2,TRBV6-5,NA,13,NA,TGTGCCAGCAGCCGGGGTGAGAGGTATGGCTACACCTTC,CASSRGERYGYTF
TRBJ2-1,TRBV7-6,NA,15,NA,TGTGCCAGCACCTCCTTGTCCGGGACACGTAATGAGCAGTTCTTC,CASTSLSGTRNEQFF
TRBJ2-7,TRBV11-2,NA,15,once,TGTGCCAGCAGCTTAGCCCGACGGGGAACCTACGAGCAGTACTTC,CASSLARRGTYEQYF
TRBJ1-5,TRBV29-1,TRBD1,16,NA,TGCAGCGTCAGCACCGGGACAGGGGGCAGGAATCAGCCCCAGCATTTT,CSVSTGTGGRNQPQHF